Below are 22 T cell receptor beta chains sequenced from a single sample in a study of T cell responses to AZD1222 COVID-19 vaccine (dated by TCRdb to the early 2020s). The intended sense of this specimen's time point label: about 28 days (+/-7) after the second vaccine dose. In light of the paper, this sample's treatment or condition label describes: meningococcal conjugate vaccine given as trial control. The protocol used for the library was the immunoSEQ multiplex PCR assay. TCRdb obtained this table from immuneACCESS and retained in-frame rearrangements with V and J assigned. These tables miss some clones; where compared with another copy, unresolved V genes account for less than half of the shortfall, and the remainder is unexplained. Here the sample has 120,000 to 150,000 clones; about 89% occur a single time. Of the sample, around 8% is held by the ten largest clones. The material was peripheral blood, obtained 28 days after the second dose of the MenACWY control vaccine. The receptors come from an adult who received the MenACWY meningococcal vaccine as a control.

The chain joins TRBV30 to TRBJ1-1; D gene uncertain. The CDR3 has 12 residues. V lost 3 bases, J lost 2 bases, and 7 bases lay in between. The germline V gene has CDR1 GTSNPN and CDR2 SVGIG (reference sequence). The CDR3 protein is CAWSHSNTEAFF. The CDR3 coding sequence is TGTGCCTGGAGCCATTCCAACACTGAAGCTTTCTTT.

The chain employs TRBV12-3 or TRBV12-4 and TRBJ2-7; D is unresolved. Trimming removed 5 bases from V and 6 bases from J, with 8 bases in between. This CDR3 contains 11 residues. CDR3 in amino acids: CASSPSGEQYF. For the CDR3, the DNA is TGTGCCAGCAGTCCTTCGGGCGAGCAGTACTTC.

V is TRBV28 and J is TRBJ1-2, with D possibly being TRBD1 (5 bases). CDR1 and CDR2 (germline): MDHEN, SYDVKM. V dropped 7 bases and J dropped 6 bases, with 15 bases sitting between them. The CDR3 runs to 13 residues. The chain's CDR3 is CASTDGGVHGYTF. DNA for the CDR3: TGTGCCAGCACAGACGGGGGAGTACATGGCTACACCTTC.

V usage is TRBV7-9 and J usage is TRBJ1-2; TRBD1 aligns across 8 bases. The CDR3 runs 15 residues. CDR1 and CDR2 from the germline V gene are SEHNR and FQNEAQ (reference sequence). V lost 5 bases and J lost 8; bases outside the gene matches: 13. The CDR3 region is CASSRRGQGALGYTF. The CDR3 region has the DNA TGTGCCAGCAGCCGGCGGGGCCAGGGGGCGTTGGGCTACACCTTC.

The gene calls are TRBV28 and TRBJ2-7; TRBD1 is a possible D gene (5 bases). V lost 2 bases and J lost 2, with 19 bases in between. The CDR3 spans 17 residues. Germline loops: CDR1 MDHEN, CDR2 SYDVKM. CDR3 in DNA: TGTGCCAGCAGTTTACCTAGGGCGGTAGGGGCCCCCTACGAGCAGTACTTC. Protein sequence: CASSLPRAVGAPYEQYF.

This chain connects TRBV7-2 to TRBJ2-7, with D possibly TRBD1 on 6 matching bases. V was pared by 5 bases and J by 2 bases, with 10 bases between. Germline V lookup: CDR1 SGHTA, CDR2 FQGNSA. CDR3 length: 13 amino acids. CDR3 protein: CASSARTAYEQYF. The DNA of the CDR3 is TGTGCCAGCAGCGCACGGACAGCCTACGAGCAGTACTTC.

The genes are TRBV9 and TRBJ2-3; 7 nucleotides match TRBD2. CDR1 SGDLS and CDR2 YYNGEE come from the germline V gene. After removal of 0 bases from V and 4 bases from J, the junction contained 5 bases not matched to a gene. This CDR3 region has 15 residues. CDR3: CASSVEGSGADTQYF. CDR3 nucleotides: TGTGCCAGCAGCGTAGAAGGGAGCGGGGCAGATACGCAGTATTTT.

This clone came up once. This chain connects TRBV24-1 to TRBJ2-3, with TRBD2 matching over 10 bases. Germline CDR1 KGHDR, CDR2 SFDVKD. Trimming cost V 1 base and J 2 bases; bases outside gene matches: 2. The CDR3 contains 16 residues. The CDR3 loop reads CATSDFTSGVTDTQYF. CDR3 coding DNA: TGTGCCACCAGTGATTTTACTAGCGGGGTCACAGATACGCAGTATTTT.

The V gene is TRBV6-5, the J gene TRBJ1-1; D is perhaps TRBD1 (6 bases). V lost 10 bases and J 2 bases, leaving 14 bases between the germline ends. The CDR3 consists of 13 residues. Germline lookup yields CDR1 MNHEY and CDR2 SVGAGI. Here the CDR3 DNA reads TGTGCCATCACCTCGGACAGAAACACTGAAGCTTTCTTT. This encodes CAITSDRNTEAFF.

The chain couples TRBV6-5 to TRBJ2-1; D may be TRBD2 (6 bases). CDR1 is MNHEY, CDR2 SVGAGI, per germline. Trimming stripped 10 bases from V and 8 bases from J, with 18 bases between. This CDR3 is 13 amino acids long. The CDR3 DNA reads TGTGCCACCACTTGGAGGGATAGAGATGAGCAGTTCTTC. This translates into CATTWRDRDEQFF.

The table lists this clone with a count of one. The chain has TRBV28 and TRBJ2-7; a weak D match, TRBD2 (5 bases). CDR3 length: 14 residues. The V and J ends lost 8 bases and 6 bases respectively, with 20 bases between them. Looked up from germline, CDR1 is MDHEN and CDR2 is SYDVKM. CDR3: CASPTRRGKGEQYF. CDR3 nucleotides: TGTGCCAGCCCCACGCGTCGGGGAAAGGGCGAGCAGTACTTC.

This chain joins TRBV7-8 and TRBJ1-5; TRBD1 aligns across 9 bases. CDR3 length: 17 residues. Germline loops: CDR1 SGHVS, CDR2 FQNEAQ. V shed 5 bases and J 0 bases; nucleotides not matched to a gene: 8. The CDR3, as DNA: TGTGCCAGCAGCCGGACAGGGGATATCTATAGCAATCAGCCCCAGCATTTT. Protein sequence: CASSRTGDIYSNQPQHF.

The chain uses TRBV11-1 and TRBJ2-1, with 8 bases fitting TRBD2. The CDR3 spans 16 residues. The J segment lost 6 bases and the V segment lost 2 bases, leaving 9 bases of the junction unmatched. Germline lookup yields CDR1 SGHAT and CDR2 FQDESV (reference sequence). CDR3 sequence (DNA): TGTGCCAGCAGCTTATTGGGGAGCGGGAGAGGCAATGAGCAGTTCTTC. Amino acid sequence: CASSLLGSGRGNEQFF.

This clone was seen once. The CDR3 DNA sequence: TGTGCCAGTAGCCTCGGGACAGGTGGAAGCGATACGCAGTATTTT. As protein: CASSLGTGGSDTQYF. V and J are TRBV19 and TRBJ2-3, with 8 positions matching TRBD1. CDR1 and CDR2 (germline): LNHDA, SQIVND (reference sequence). The CDR3 spans 15 residues. Trimming cost V 6 bases and J 6 bases; bases outside gene matches: 11.

In its sample, this clone was seen once. This chain connects TRBV4-3 to TRBJ2-5; no firm D call. Germline V gives CDR1 LGHNA, CDR2 YSLEER. The ends were cut back, 5 bases at V and 1 base at J, with 14 bases in the middle. This CDR3 region has 15 residues. The CDR3 DNA is TGCGCCAGCAGCACATCTGTACAGACCCAAGAGACCCAGTACTTC. Protein sequence: CASSTSVQTQETQYF.

The chain is built from TRBV19 and TRBJ1-5; TRBD1 agrees at 7 bases. V shed 3 bases, J shed 2 bases, and the junction held 1 base outside the gene matches. This CDR3 region has 14 residues. CDR1 and CDR2 from the germline V gene are LNHDA and SQIVND (reference sequence). The CDR3 protein is CASSMGTGNQPQHF. The CDR3 DNA sequence: TGTGCCAGTAGTATGGGGACAGGCAATCAGCCCCAGCATTTT.

This sequence joins TRBV7-3 and TRBJ2-2; TRBD1 might be the D (5 bases). This CDR3 contains 15 residues. The germline gives CDR1 SGHTA, CDR2 FQGTGA. V gave up 2 bases and J gave up 3 bases, with 10 bases separating them. CDR3 nucleotide sequence: TGTGCCAGCAGCTTAGGGTTACAGGACACCGGGGAGCTGTTTTTT. It specifies CASSLGLQDTGELFF.

The V call is TRBV6-4, the J call TRBJ2-7, with TRBD2 matching over 13 bases. J gave up 3 bases and V 6 bases, and 14 bases lay outside the gene matches. CDR3 size: 18 residues. Germline V gives CDR1 MRHNA, CDR2 SNTAGT. CDR3 sequence: CASSARTSGGFCYYEQYF. The CDR3 DNA reads TGTGCCAGCAGCGCCAGGACTAGCGGGGGATTTTGTTACTACGAGCAGTACTTC.

The chain combines TRBV18 with TRBJ2-5, with D perhaps being TRBD1 or TRBD2 (5 bases each). Per germline, CDR1 KGHSH and CDR2 LQKENI. V lost 3 bases, J lost 3 bases, and 20 bases lay in between. This CDR3 has 17 amino acids. This chain's CDR3 is CASSPPRRGQGEETQYF. The CDR3 DNA is TGTGCCAGCTCACCGCCTCGCCGGGGTCAGGGAGAAGAGACCCAGTACTTC.

The chain carries TRBV14 and TRBJ2-2; D gene ambiguous. The germline CDR1 and CDR2 sequences are SGHDN and FVKESK. V lost 1 base and J 6 bases, leaving 3 bases between the germline ends. CDR3 size: 12 residues. In DNA, the CDR3 is TGTGCCAGCAGCCAAGGGTCCGGGGAGCTGTTTTTT. Translation: CASSQGSGELFF.

The J gene is TRBJ1-6, the V gene TRBV7-3; a weak D match, TRBD1 (6 bases). This CDR3 spans 13 amino acids. CDR1 is SGHTA and CDR2 is FQGTGA in the germline V gene. V was shortened by 8 bases and J by 7 bases, with 12 bases between the two germline ends. The CDR3 DNA reads TGTGCCAGCGCCCGGGGGGCCAATTCACCCCTCCACTTT. Protein product: CASARGANSPLHF.

The rearrangement links TRBV24-1 to TRBJ2-5; perhaps TRBD2 as D (5 bases). The CDR3 covers 14 residues. V lost 4 bases and J 0 bases, leaving 8 bases between the germline ends. Germline V gene sequence: CDR1 KGHDR, CDR2 SFDVKD. CDR3 in amino acids: CATSESGYQETQYF. CDR3 nucleotides: TGTGCCACCAGTGAGAGCGGCTACCAAGAGACCCAGTACTTC.